This T cell receptor (beta chain) was observed in a study of CD8 T cells in Susac syndrome. Trimming removed 5 bases at V and 2 bases at J, with 7 bases between. Germline CDR1 and CDR2: SEHNR and FQNEAQ (reference sequence). The CDR3 contains 13 residues. This clonotype was observed a single time. RNA, at roughly 0.45 to 1 ug, was reverse transcribed with random hexamers. Coverage of TCR beta CDR3 amplification by immunoSEQ multiplex PCR extended to 54 Vbeta and 13 Jbeta. TCRdb redid the calling of the immunoSEQ multiplex PCR reads with MiXCR, one entry per CDR3 protein. The sample has about 210,000 distinct CDR3 sequences; 95% are singletons.

This receptor was taken from a human donor with multiple sclerosis. The sample consisted of CD4+ T cells from PBMCs. The V call is TRBV7-9, the J call TRBJ2-1; D is undetermined. CDR3 bases: TGTGCCAGCAGCGTAATCCCCTACAATGAGCAGTTCTTC. Its protein is CASSVIPYNEQFF.